What follows are 30 T cell receptor beta chains derived from one specimen sequenced in a study of blood T cell repertoires in COVID-19. The protocol was immunoSEQ multiplex PCR, while the TCRdb copy is restricted to in-frame clones and leaves out a portion. In the table there are 200,000 or so clones, approximately 90% of which are singletons. Sequenced input: peripheral blood. The receptors originated from a middle-aged woman who had recovered from COVID-19.

The V call is TRBV29-1, the J call TRBJ1-1, with D possibly TRBD1 on 6 matching bases. In germline, CDR1 is SQVTM, CDR2 ANQGSEA. V lost 7 bases and J lost 0, with 12 bases in between. The CDR3 extends over 13 amino acids. CDR3 in amino acids: CSAMDRMNTEAFF. The DNA of the CDR3 is TGCAGCGCGATGGACAGAATGAACACTGAAGCTTTCTTT.

V usage is TRBV6-4 and J usage is TRBJ2-6, with D hard to call. Germline V CDR1 and CDR2: MRHNA, SNTAGT. Between the trimmed V and J ends, which lost 0 bases and 2 bases, there was a span of 2 bases. This CDR3 has 14 amino acids. CDR3 sequence reads: CASSDSTGANVLTF. CDR3 DNA: TGTGCCAGCAGTGACTCTACTGGGGCCAACGTCCTGACTTTC.

The CDR3 loop is CASSLRQGSTDTQYF. DNA for the CDR3: TGTGCCAGCAGTCTACGACAGGGATCCACAGATACGCAGTATTTT. The chain uses TRBV27 and TRBJ2-3, with 7 bases lining up with TRBD1. CDR3 length: 15 residues. From germline, CDR1 is MNHEY and CDR2 SMNVEV (reference sequence). Trimming at V came to 5 bases and at J to 2 bases, leaving 7 bases not matched to a gene.

V and J are TRBV6-6 and TRBJ2-1; D unresolved. The germline CDR1 and CDR2 sequences are MNHNY and SVGAGI (reference sequence). The CDR3 is 14 amino acids. V was trimmed by 0 bases and J by 9 bases, leaving 12 bases between them. CDR3 region: CASSYSEIFSEQFF. The CDR3 nucleotides read TGTGCCAGCAGTTACTCAGAGATATTTAGTGAGCAGTTCTTC.

This rearrangement joins TRBV2 to TRBJ2-2, with a tentative D call TRBD1 (6 bases). Germline values: CDR1 SNHLY, CDR2 FYNNEI. This CDR3 region has 15 residues. V shed 5 bases and J shed 2 bases, with 12 bases lying between them. This CDR3 reads CASSSGTLNTGELFF. CDR3 bases: TGTGCCAGCAGTTCCGGGACACTCAACACCGGGGAGCTGTTTTTT.

This sequence joins TRBV6-5 and TRBJ1-1; 7 nucleotides align to TRBD1. Germline-derived CDR1 and CDR2 are MNHEY and SVGAGI. This CDR3 has 16 amino acids. V lost 1 base, J lost 4 bases, and 9 bases stayed unmatched. This CDR3 is CASSYFPPGQSTEAFF. CDR3 in DNA: TGTGCCAGCAGTTACTTTCCGCCGGGACAGAGCACTGAAGCTTTCTTT.

V and J are TRBV6-5 and TRBJ2-7; D is possibly TRBD2 (5 bases). CDR1 and CDR2 (germline): MNHEY, SVGAGI. Between the trimmed V and J ends, which lost 0 bases and 2 bases, there was a span of 11 bases. The CDR3 is 15 residues long. As DNA, the CDR3 is TGTGCCAGCAGTTACTCGGGCGTGGAGGCCTACGAGCAGTACTTC. It specifies CASSYSGVEAYEQYF.

This sequence joins TRBV3-1 (or the pseudogene TRBV3-2) and TRBJ2-2; TRBD1 agrees at 9 bases. CDR1 LGHDT and CDR2 YNNKEL come from the germline V gene (reference sequence). The CDR3 is 15 amino acids. J lost 5 bases, V lost 1 base, and 2 bases had no gene match. CDR3 bases: TGTGCCAGCAGCCAAGGGACAGGGGAAACCGGGGAGCTGTTTTTT. Translating it yields CASSQGTGETGELFF.

This chain joins TRBV5-1 and TRBJ1-6, with D hard to call. Germline CDR1 reads SGHRS; CDR2 reads YFSETQ. CDR3 size: 15 residues. Trimming left V 0 bases short and J 5 bases short, with 9 bases between. The CDR3 loop is CASSLDVGDNSPLHF. CDR3 DNA sequence: TGCGCCAGCAGCTTGGACGTGGGAGATAATTCACCCCTCCACTTT. The full variable domain, in which reference TRBV5-1 and TRBJ1-6 provide the parts outside the CDR3, is KAGVTQTPRYLIKTRGQQVTLSCSPISGHRSVSWYQQTPGQGLQFLFEYFSETQRNKGNFPGRFSGRQFSNSRSEMNVSTLELGDSALYLCASSLDVGDNSPLHFGNGTRLTVT.

The CDR3 region has the DNA TGTGCCATCGGGTCCGGACAGGGGTGGGCTAGCAATCAGCCCCAGCATTTT. Protein: CAIGSGQGWASNQPQHF. V is TRBV10-3 and J is TRBJ1-5; 9 positions match TRBD1. This CDR3 has 17 amino acids. Trimming took 8 bases from V and 0 from J; bases not matched to a gene: 11. Germline lookup yields CDR1 ENHRY and CDR2 SYGVKD.

The chain recombines TRBV2 with TRBJ2-7, with 7 bases fitting TRBD1. The CDR3 runs to 14 residues. V shed 3 bases, J shed 0 bases, and the junction held 2 bases outside the gene matches. The germline V gene has CDR1 SNHLY and CDR2 FYNNEI. The CDR3 here is CASSEYRGSYEQYF. Here the CDR3 DNA reads TGTGCCAGCAGTGAGTACAGGGGCTCCTACGAGCAGTACTTC.

The J gene is TRBJ2-1, the V gene TRBV9; 8 positions agree with TRBD1. The CDR3 runs 15 residues. Germline V gene lookup returns CDR1 SGDLS and CDR2 YYNGEE. V trimming: 0 bases; J trimming: 5 bases; junction bases outside the gene matches: 4. The CDR3 protein is CASSVARTGHNEQFF. The CDR3 nucleotides read TGTGCCAGCAGCGTAGCTCGGACAGGGCACAATGAGCAGTTCTTC.

The chain carries TRBV2 and TRBJ1-6; D gene unclear. V was pared by 2 bases and J by 9 bases, with 11 bases between. The CDR3 spans 14 residues. From germline, CDR1 is SNHLY and CDR2 FYNNEI. This chain's CDR3 is CASSERSGSSPLHF. The DNA for the CDR3 is TGTGCCAGCAGTGAAAGGTCAGGAAGTTCACCCCTCCACTTT.

The chain joins TRBV11-1 to TRBJ2-5, with 11 bases identical to TRBD1. J gave up 2 bases and V 4 bases, and 6 bases lay outside the gene matches. The CDR3 is 16 residues long. From germline, CDR1 is SGHAT and CDR2 FQDESV (reference sequence). In DNA form, the CDR3 reads TGTGCCAGCAGCTCCCGGACAGGGGGCGGTCAAGAGACCCAGTACTTC. It yields the protein CASSSRTGGGQETQYF.

This clone was recorded a few times. The rearrangement links TRBV18 to TRBJ1-1; D gene uncertain. V was trimmed by 6 bases and J by 6 bases, leaving 11 bases between them. This CDR3 comprises 12 residues. The germline gives CDR1 KGHSH, CDR2 LQKENI. The CDR3 nucleotides read TGTGCCAGCTCTCGCGGGTCTCCTGAAGCTTTCTTT. This translates into CASSRGSPEAFF.

This clone was observed once. V usage is TRBV5-1 and J usage is TRBJ2-3; 12 positions agree with TRBD2. CDR1 is SGHRS, CDR2 YFSETQ, per germline. CDR3 length: 14 amino acids. J gave up 2 bases and V 7 bases, and 2 bases lay outside the gene matches. CDR3 amino acids: CASGLAGNTDTQYF. DNA of the CDR3: TGCGCCAGCGGACTAGCGGGAAACACAGATACGCAGTATTTT.

The CDR3 region has the DNA TGCGCCAGCAGCTTTAGGGGCACGGTTGAAGCTTTCTTT. This sequence encodes CASSFRGTVEAFF. This chain uses TRBV5-1 with TRBJ1-1, with D tentatively TRBD1 (5 bases). V was trimmed by 2 bases and J by 7 bases, leaving 12 bases between them. This CDR3 has 13 residues. From germline, CDR1 is SGHRS and CDR2 YFSETQ. Looking up the rest from reference TRBV5-1 and TRBJ1-1 gives the full variable domain: KAGVTQTPRYLIKTRGQQVTLSCSPISGHRSVSWYQQTPGQGLQFLFEYFSETQRNKGNFPGRFSGRQFSNSRSEMNVSTLELGDSALYLCASSFRGTVEAFFGQGTRLTVV.

The chain has TRBV28 and TRBJ2-6; perhaps TRBD1 as D (5 bases). Germline CDR1 reads MDHEN; CDR2 reads SYDVKM. Trimming removed 6 bases at V and 0 bases at J, with 21 bases between. The CDR3 has 19 residues. CDR3 region: CASSTFGVQGFSGANVLTF. DNA for the CDR3: TGTGCCAGCAGCACCTTTGGGGTCCAGGGATTCTCTGGGGCCAACGTCCTGACTTTC.

The chain recombines TRBV29-1 with TRBJ2-3; perhaps TRBD1 as D (5 bases). The CDR3 extends over 13 amino acids. Trimming shortened V by 0 bases and J by 3 bases, and 7 bases separated the two germline ends. Germline lookup yields CDR1 SQVTM and CDR2 ANQGSEA. The CDR3: CSVEEGQTDTQYF. CDR3 nucleotides: TGCAGCGTTGAAGAGGGGCAGACAGATACGCAGTATTTT.

The chain carries TRBV27 and TRBJ2-1; TRBD2 agrees at 13 bases. This CDR3 comprises 15 residues. The J segment lost 5 bases and the V segment lost 3 bases, leaving 1 base of the junction unmatched. Germline CDR1 reads MNHEY; CDR2 reads SMNVEV (reference sequence). CDR3 protein: CASSFGTSGDNEQFF. The CDR3 DNA reads TGTGCCAGCAGTTTCGGGACTAGCGGGGACAATGAGCAGTTCTTC.

V gene TRBV19 combines with J gene TRBJ2-3; 16 positions agree with TRBD2. Germline V gene lookup returns CDR1 LNHDA and CDR2 SQIVND (reference sequence). V lost 4 bases, J lost 4 bases, and 5 bases stayed unmatched. The CDR3 runs 17 residues. The chain's CDR3 is CASSTGLAGGPADTQYF. The CDR3 DNA reads TGTGCCAGTAGTACGGGACTAGCGGGAGGGCCCGCAGATACGCAGTATTTT.

This rearrangement joins TRBV3-1 (or the pseudogene TRBV3-2) to TRBJ1-2; 7 positions match TRBD1. The CDR3 totals 12 residues. From germline, CDR1 is LGHDT and CDR2 YNNKEL (reference sequence). J gave up 5 bases and V 7 bases, and 4 bases lay outside the gene matches. CDR3 protein: CASTSGGYGYTF. In DNA form, the CDR3 reads TGTGCCAGCACCTCAGGGGGGTATGGCTACACCTTC.

J is TRBJ1-1 and V is TRBV6-6; D unresolved. V dropped 5 bases and J dropped 0 bases, with 7 bases sitting between them. This CDR3 contains 13 residues. CDR1 MNHNY and CDR2 SVGAGI come from the germline V gene (reference sequence). The CDR3 bases are TGTGCCAGCAGTGAGACATTGAACACTGAAGCTTTCTTT. Translation: CASSETLNTEAFF.

The V call is TRBV27, the J call TRBJ2-5, with a possible D match to TRBD2 (6 bases). Germline-derived CDR1 and CDR2 are MNHEY and SMNVEV (reference sequence). The V and J ends lost 3 bases and 2 bases respectively, with 16 bases between them. The CDR3 consists of 16 residues. The CDR3 sequence: CASSFGRGPFQETQYF. For the CDR3, the DNA is TGTGCCAGCAGTTTCGGGCGGGGACCTTTTCAAGAGACCCAGTACTTC.

The CDR3 loop reads CASSIPGTPSEAFF. CDR3 nucleotide sequence: TGTGCCAGTAGTATTCCCGGGACACCCTCTGAAGCTTTCTTT. V and J are TRBV19 and TRBJ1-1; the D gene is possibly TRBD1 (6 bases). CDR3 length equals 14 residues. Trimming left V 3 bases short and J 6 bases short, with 14 bases between. Germline V gene lookup returns CDR1 LNHDA and CDR2 SQIVND (reference sequence).

The gene calls are TRBV12-3 or TRBV12-4 and TRBJ1-1; 7 nucleotides match TRBD1. The junction had 8 bases not matched to a gene; V was cut back by 8 bases and J by 5 bases. This CDR3 has 13 amino acids. The CDR3 sequence: CASGETGETEAFF. CDR3 nucleotides: TGTGCCAGCGGGGAAACAGGGGAGACTGAAGCTTTCTTT.

The V and J genes are TRBV25-1 and TRBJ1-1; maybe TRBD1 (6 bases). This CDR3 has 15 amino acids. Trimming pared 7 bases from V and 1 base from J, leaving 16 bases between. Germline-derived CDR1 and CDR2 are MGHDK and SYGVNS. The CDR3 sequence is CASIPEGRGNTEAFF. CDR3 bases: TGTGCCAGCATCCCCGAAGGCAGGGGGAACACTGAAGCTTTCTTT.

In nucleotides, the CDR3 is TGCAGCGTTGAAAGTCTAGCCTTTTCCTACAATGAGCAGTTCTTC. Residues: CSVESLAFSYNEQFF. The chain combines TRBV29-1 with TRBJ2-1; tentative D call: TRBD2 (5 bases). This CDR3 region has 15 residues. V was cut by 2 bases and J by 1 base, with 12 bases left in between. Germline CDR1 SQVTM, CDR2 ANQGSEA.

The chain carries TRBV7-9 and TRBJ2-7; TRBD1 matches at 9 bases. V was pared by 6 bases and J by 2 bases, with 5 bases of the junction left unmatched. CDR1 SEHNR and CDR2 FQNEAQ come from the germline V gene (reference sequence). The CDR3 consists of 14 residues. This CDR3 is CASRVGQGTYEQYF. The CDR3 region has the DNA TGTGCCAGCAGGGTCGGACAGGGGACCTACGAGCAGTACTTC.

This clone was seen once. The gene calls are TRBV30 and TRBJ1-6; D call uncertain. V lost 2 bases to trimming and J lost 10 bases, with 6 bases between them. The CDR3 sequence is 11 residues long. Germline CDR1 reads GTSNPN; CDR2 reads SVGIG (reference sequence). The CDR3 region is CAWSSGSPLHF. Written as DNA, the CDR3 is TGTGCCTGGAGTAGCGGATCACCCCTCCACTTT.